This T cell receptor (beta chain) was found in a study of radiotherapy plus CTLA-4 blockade in lung cancer. Study summary: Objective responses were seen in around 17% of patients, disease control in about 30%. The study's findings and limits: The study found tumor-derived TCR clones expanded in blood after radiotherapy plus ipilimumab. The best predictor of response was reported to be early blood T cell clone dynamics, with interferon-beta.

The repertoire was sequenced with immunoSEQ multiplex PCR; TCRdb's copy has only in-frame clones and lacks some. The sample lists around 45,000 clones, approximately 70% occurring once. Enrolled patients, whose metastatic non-small-cell lung cancer was chemo-refractory, received focal radiation plus CTLA-4 blockade with ipilimumab. A remark on this clone: What it binds is not known.

The germline CDR1 and CDR2 sequences are GTSNPN and SVGIG (reference sequence). The CDR3 is 14 residues long. Trimming cost V 2 bases and J 5 bases; bases outside gene matches: 6. Specimen: peripheral blood, collected from a patient treated with radiotherapy plus ipilimumab. The chain is built from TRBV30 and TRBJ1-5; 7 nucleotides align to TRBD1. This clonotype originated in a human donor with non-small cell lung cancer who had a complete response to radiotherapy plus ipilimumab. Here the CDR3 reads CAWSNRGPYQPQHF. The CDR3 DNA reads TGTGCCTGGAGTAACAGGGGACCCTATCAGCCCCAGCATTTT.